The next 8 T cell receptor beta chains were all read from a single sample in a study of human T cells and chemical hapten exposure (dated by TCRdb to 2020 to 2022). The protocol used for the library was RACE. The data were produced on a NextSeq 500. TCRdb reran the public reads through fastp at Q25 and MiXCR, keeping productive beta chains. Under each unique CDR3 protein, matching rows form one entry showing the most common genes and DNA. This sample gives about 100,000 distinct CDR3 sequences in total; approximately 11% of them show up just once. In total, the top ten clones hold under 4.5% of the sample. The intended sense of this specimen's time point label: patch test 1, 2 weeks after DPC sensitization. The treatment or condition label here, explained by the study, means: therapeutic diphenylcyclopropenone sensitization with weekly scalp DPC. Sequenced material: whole blood, taken in connection with sensitization to the hapten diphenylcyclopropenone (DPC). Receptors originate from a woman between 40 and 55 years old with alopecia areata. Some clones in this sample may be carry-over from other donors' samples.

This clonotype was seen at least ten times. CDR3 coding DNA: TGTGCCAGCAGCGCAAGACAGGGCGTAGAGACCCAGTACTTC. Its protein is CASSARQGVETQYF. This sequence joins TRBV7-2 and TRBJ2-5; 7 bases agree with TRBD1. The length of the CDR3 is 14 residues. Germline lookup yields CDR1 SGHTA and CDR2 FQGNSA. J lost 4 bases, V lost 5 bases, and 7 bases had no gene match.

This clonotype was recorded many times. The chain combines TRBV7-9 with TRBJ2-7; the D gene could be TRBD1 or TRBD2 (5 bases each). This CDR3 has 14 amino acids. Germline-derived CDR1 and CDR2 are SEHNR and FQNEAQ (reference sequence). Trimming stripped 3 bases from V and 1 base from J, with 10 bases between. CDR3 DNA: TGTGCCAGCAGCTTGCCGGGACGGTCCTACGAGCAGTACTTC. This sequence encodes CASSLPGRSYEQYF. Filled out from reference TRBV7-9 and TRBJ2-7, the complete variable domain reads DTGVSQNPRHKITKRGQNVTFRCDPISEHNRLYWYRQTLGQGPEFLTYFQNEAQLEKSRLLSDRFSAERPKGSFSTLEIQRTEQGDSAMYLCASSLPGRSYEQYFGPGTRLTVT.

The genes are TRBV7-2 and TRBJ2-2; 8 bases are a match to TRBD1. V lost 10 bases to trimming and J lost 6 bases; unmatched junction nucleotides: 10. The CDR3 loop spans 14 amino acids. Per the germline V gene, CDR1 is SGHTA and CDR2 is FQGNSA. CDR3 DNA sequence: TGTGCCAACTCGGGGCAGGGGGCCCCCGGGGAGCTGTTTTTT. Protein: CANSGQGAPGELFF.

Comment on this clonotype: The germline gene is not matched at one end of the junction; a read error may be the cause. The V gene is TRBV5-1, the J gene TRBJ1-6; D unclear. The germline CDR1 and CDR2 sequences are SGHRS and YFSETQ. The CDR3 consists of 14 residues. For the CDR3, the DNA is TGCGCCAGCAGCTTGCCTGGAAACAATTCACCCATCCACTTT. Amino acids: CASSLPGNNSPIHF.

This chain connects TRBV27 to TRBJ2-2, with D hard to call. CDR3 length: 18 amino acids. Trimming cost V 4 bases and J 0 bases, with 18 bases left between them. The V gene's germline CDR1 is MNHEY and CDR2 SMNVEV (reference sequence). The CDR3, as DNA: TGTGCCAGCAGTTCTTTACCTTTGGTGGCCGCGAACACCGGGGAGCTGTTTTTT. This codes for CASSSLPLVAANTGELFF.

This chain connects TRBV11-2 to TRBJ1-1; 9 bases fit TRBD1. V gave up 5 bases and J gave up 10 bases; unmatched junction bases: 14. Germline loops: CDR1 SGHAT, CDR2 FQNNGV. The CDR3 spans 15 residues. DNA for the CDR3: TGTGCCAGCAGCCCATGGACGGGGGACAGGGACGGAGCTTTCTTT. Protein: CASSPWTGDRDGAFF.

The chain carries TRBV6-6 and TRBJ2-7, with 9 bases aligning to TRBD1. The J segment lost 6 bases and the V segment lost 6 bases, leaving 9 bases of the junction unmatched. The germline V gene encodes CDR1 MNHNY and CDR2 SVGAGI (reference sequence). The CDR3 loop spans 14 amino acids. The CDR3 nucleotides are TGTGCCAGCAGCGCGGGACAGGGCGGGGGCGAGCAGTACTTC. Translating it yields CASSAGQGGGEQYF.

This CDR3 reads CASSYLNDSPETNSPLHF. The CDR3 DNA reads TGTGCCAGCAGTTACCTGAACGACTCACCGGAGACAAATTCACCCCTCCACTTT. The rearrangement joins TRBV6-2 or TRBV6-3 to TRBJ1-6; D unclear. The germline CDR1 and CDR2 sequences are MNHEY and SVGEGT. The CDR3 spans 18 residues. The V gene lost 2 bases and the J gene lost 7 bases, with 21 bases spanning the gap.